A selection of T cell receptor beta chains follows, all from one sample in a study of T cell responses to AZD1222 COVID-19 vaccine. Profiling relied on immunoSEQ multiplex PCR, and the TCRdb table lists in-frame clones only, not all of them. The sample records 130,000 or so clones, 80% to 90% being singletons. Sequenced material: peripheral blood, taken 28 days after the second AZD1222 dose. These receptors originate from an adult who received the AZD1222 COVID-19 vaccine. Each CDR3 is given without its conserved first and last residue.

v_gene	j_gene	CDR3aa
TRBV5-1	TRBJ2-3	ASSDASGDTDTQY
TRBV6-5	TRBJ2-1	ASSRSGSNEQF
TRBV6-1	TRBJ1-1	ASSEAVASRPAF
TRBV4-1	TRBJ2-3	ASSSIGGFSTDTQY
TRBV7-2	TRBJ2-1	ASSPAASSGIYNEQF
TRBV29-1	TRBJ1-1	SVGDIKNTEAF
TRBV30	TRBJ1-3	AWSPTRGGNTIY
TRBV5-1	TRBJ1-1	ASSLAGMNTEAF
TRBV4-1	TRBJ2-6	ASSLRFQGSGANVLT
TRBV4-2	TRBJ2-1	ASSQEQDFRGNYNEQF
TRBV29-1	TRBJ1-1	SVEDLSPGGPEAF
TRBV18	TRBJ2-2	ASSPPGLAGRTGELF
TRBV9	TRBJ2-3	ASSHRDRPADTQY
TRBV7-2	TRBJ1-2	ASSLGGGAFGGYT
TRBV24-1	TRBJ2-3	ATSIAGEGADTQY
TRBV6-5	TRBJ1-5	ASSGGPTGRQPQH
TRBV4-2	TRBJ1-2	ASSQATSGGYYGYT
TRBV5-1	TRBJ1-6	ASSFQDRAVLH
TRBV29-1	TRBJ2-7	SGGTFERGLYEQY
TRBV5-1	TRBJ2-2	ASSLPAGLVGELF
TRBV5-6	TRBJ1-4	ASSLGQAPNEKLF
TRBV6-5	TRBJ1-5	ASRNGASPNQPQH
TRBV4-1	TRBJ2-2	ASSPRGLAANTGELF
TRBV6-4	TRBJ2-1	ASSDLAGGQGEQF